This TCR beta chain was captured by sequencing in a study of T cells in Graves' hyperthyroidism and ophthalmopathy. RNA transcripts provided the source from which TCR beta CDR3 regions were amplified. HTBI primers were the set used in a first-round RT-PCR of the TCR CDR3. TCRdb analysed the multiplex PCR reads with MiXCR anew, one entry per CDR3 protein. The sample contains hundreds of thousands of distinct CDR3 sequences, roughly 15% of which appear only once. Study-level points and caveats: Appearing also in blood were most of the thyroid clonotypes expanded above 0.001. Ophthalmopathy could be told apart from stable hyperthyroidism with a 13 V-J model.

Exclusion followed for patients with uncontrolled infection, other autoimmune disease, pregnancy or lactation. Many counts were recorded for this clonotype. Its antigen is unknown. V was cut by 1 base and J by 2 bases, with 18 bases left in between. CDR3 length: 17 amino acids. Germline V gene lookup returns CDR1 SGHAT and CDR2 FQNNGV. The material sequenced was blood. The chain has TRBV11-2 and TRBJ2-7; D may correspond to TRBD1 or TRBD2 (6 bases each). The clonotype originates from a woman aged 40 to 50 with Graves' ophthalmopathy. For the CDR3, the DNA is TGTGCCAGCAGCTTAGGTACCCAGGGGCGGAGGGCCTACGAGCAGTACTTC. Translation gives CASSLGTQGRRAYEQYF.